This TCR beta chain emerged from a study of cytomegalovirus exposure and HLA in healthy donors (dated by TCRdb to 2015 to 2018). Describing the broader study: An earlier analysis of 550 to 700 of the donors reported roughly 270 Gb of sequence data and around 120 million unique TCR beta sequences from some 180 million T cells. An early release that covered 640 HLA-typed donors contained approximately 300 gigabases of sequencing data and tens of millions of unique TCR sequences. Of the roughly 400 genotyped donors, 81% were placed in the genetic ancestry cluster associated with self-reported Caucasian donors. The study was designed to test whether signatures of past pathogen exposure could be identified by cataloging public T cell receptors. The study used immunosequencing to profile the T cell repertoires of approximately 640 subjects and linked those repertoires to cytomegalovirus serostatus. A separate validation cohort of about 110 different subjects was used in addition to the roughly 670-subject first cohort. The study combined high-throughput TCR immunosequencing, statistical association of individual TCRs with disease status, and machine learning to predict cytomegalovirus infection status. A later analysis re-examined previously published TCR beta repertoires from roughly 650 donors and added high-resolution HLA genotyping to investigate patterns of TCR occurrence. In the later analysis, no new phenotypic data were used to find candidate immune exposures; instead, reliance was placed on TCR beta sequences and their occurrence across donors. An earlier analysis of around 640 of the donors used high-throughput TCR beta sequencing to judge whether each TCR beta V gene segment behaved as functional or pseudogenic. Alongside the repertoire data, information on donor age, sex, ethnicity and CMV serostatus was compiled. In a later genetic analysis, genome-wide SNP genotypes for about three fifths of the 666 donors were used, and that subset was treated as a discovery cohort. Every discovery cohort repertoire had been produced on one sequencing platform. Both class I and class II loci were covered by HLA typing, at four-digit resolution. Typing coverage varied by locus: roughly 620-640 donors for A, B, C, DRB1 and DQB1; some 520 for DQA1; more than 600 for DPA1; about 450 for DPB1. Several DR-DQ haplotypes were handled as single units for association and clustering because linkage in the cohort was strong. Among about 360 genotyped donors of the cohort, an average of approximately 240,000 unique TCR beta nucleotide sequences were sequenced per donor, about a sixth of them non-productive.

The study at large found these results: Specific HLA alleles were associated with 15,000 to 20,000 TCR beta sequences at a false discovery rate of 0.05 in a later analysis. A further reported finding was that TCR beta sequences accurately predicted the HLA-A and HLA-B alleles for most subjects in the first cohort. According to a later genetic analysis, donors in an Asian-associated ancestry cluster had fewer N-insertions in productive TCRs than the approximately 670-donor mean. Roughly uniform sequencing depth across donors was assumed in presence/absence analyses, although this assumption may not hold. A later analysis found that most CMV-associated TCR beta chains appeared HLA-restricted, with HLA associations seemingly driven largely by CMV exposure. Most TCR sequences were observed very rarely across donors, whereas some public TCRs were present in many individuals. According to a later analysis, TCR association rates differed among HLA loci, with DRB1 alleles showing the most associated TCRs and HLA-C alleles showing the fewest. In vitro tests confirmed that a few of the cytomegalovirus-associated TCR beta chains recognize cytomegalovirus antigens. The cohort was sequenced for TCR beta chains only, and without alpha or paired-chain data the features that could be detected were limited. Strong co-occurrence of HLA alleles, especially DR and DQ, made assigning TCR associations to individual alleles difficult. Around 16 rarely observed V segments, including chromosome 9 orphons, were excluded from the earlier analysis of about 610 of the donors because counts were too low. The 87-base-pair reads could not distinguish some IMGT-functional V segments, including TRBV6-2 and TRBV6-3, so those segments were excluded. Broadly in line with IMGT annotations, most TCR beta V segments showed up in productive rearrangements about 90% or about 30% of the time in an earlier analysis of several hundred of the donors. In a later analysis, several top co-occurrence clusters were reported to appear linked to parvovirus B19, influenza, CMV and Epstein-Barr virus. An association between a missense DCLRE1C variant and V-gene and J-gene trimming of TCR beta chains was found in a later genetic analysis and replicated in an independent cohort. A total of 150 to 200 TCR beta chains were listed by the study as associated with cytomegalovirus. In both the original and validation cohorts, the classifier was reported to diagnose cytomegalovirus status with high specificity and sensitivity. Because HLA typing was unavailable for some donors at each locus, only the typed subset was used in association tests. The authors suggested that the approach could potentially be extended to other disease states and immunological phenotypes. A cluster of highly shared sequence variants was judged likely to represent a technical artifact of the sequencing pipeline. Linkage disequilibrium might explain the correlated functional status among segregating V segments, but an unknown experimental factor could not be excluded. Compared with equally common non-associated chains, HLA-associated TCR beta chains in a later analysis were more clonally expanded and had lower generation probabilities. For the cohort, immune exposure information was limited to CMV serostatus.

The library relied on the immunoSEQ multiplex PCR assay. For the multiplex PCR, a mixture combining 60 forward primers for TCR Vbeta segments and 13 reverse primers for TCR Jbeta segments was used. A multiplex PCR assay on genomic DNA amplified the CDR3 region of rearranged TCR beta genes. Amplified TCR beta libraries were sequenced as 87-base-pair reads on the Illumina HiSeq System. As for the authors' bioinformatics: A later analysis tallied around 87 million unique TCR beta chains across the 666 repertoires, and about 10 million of those chains were shared by two or more donors. Raw reads were error-corrected and collapsed into unique sequences with a nearest-neighbor algorithm that merged closely related sequences to remove PCR and sequencing errors. V, D and J gene segments were assigned by aligning CDR3 sequences to IMGT reference sequences. For a sequence to be retained, at least a six-nucleotide match to both a V gene segment and a J gene segment was required. A rearrangement counted as productive if the CDR3 had no stop codons and remained in frame with V and J, and every other rearrangement counted as non-productive. CDR3 was defined by IMGT convention, running from the second conserved V-encoded cysteine to the conserved J-encoded phenylalanine. The earlier analysis of about 570 of the donors excluded any sequence lacking an unambiguous match to a single V gene segment. An earlier analysis of several hundred of the donors classified V segments as functional when productive rearrangements were above 56.7% and as segregating when the standard deviation between donors was above 5%. A statistical classification framework was built to diagnose cytomegalovirus status from the catalog of TCR beta chain sequences. V and J gene assignment, in a later analysis, came from comparing TCR nucleotide sequences with IMGT/GENE-DB human TR gene sequences. The TCRdist pipeline was used in a later analysis to assign CDR3 sequences and most-parsimonious VDJ recombination scenarios. In a later analysis, every TCR beta chain was defined by the combination of its CDR3 amino acid sequence and its V-gene family, and reads without a unique V-gene family were dropped. A later analysis removed 592 highly shared, low-generation-probability nucleotide sequences to deal with suspected cross-contamination and a sequencing artifact. A later analysis calculated a clonal expansion index for each public chain from normalized within-repertoire ranks of inferred template counts. A later analysis computed generation probabilities with a VDJ recombination model fitted to out-of-frame rearrangements, and checked the results against IGoR. Hypergeometric tests were used in a later analysis to score TCR-TCR, TCR-HLA and TCR-CMV co-occurrence, with a repertoire-size bias correction applied to the TCR pairs. To estimate false discovery rates, a later analysis permuted the HLA or CMV assignments 20 times. In a later analysis, co-occurring TCRs were grouped using DBSCAN, with TCRdist sequence similarity added in when clustering inside HLA-allele-positive subsets. Repertoires with fewer than 30,000 or more than 120,000 public chains were left out of co-occurrence clustering, as were a handful of repertoires with anomalous nucleotide sharing. In TCRdb, the immuneACCESS table is reduced to in-frame sequences with V and J assigned. These tables do not hold every clone; where another copy was compared, an unresolved V gene accounts for under half, and the others remain unexplained. The V and J calls and the clone size are those of that table, but D and trimming were determined from the DNA. The sample table contains about 150,000 clones; only one count was recorded for roughly 79% of them. Over 2.5% of the sample comes from the top ten.

Points on this clone: Its antigen is unknown. The input lacks base qualities; no much larger clone sits a single base away.

The CDR3 runs 13 amino acids, cysteine and phenylalanine included. Kept here is only the CDR3 DNA, which spans 39 bases and is read in frame from base 1. The junction shows trimming of 1 base on V and 4 bases on J, plus 4 bases between the germline ends. Via the germline V gene (reference sequence), CDR1 is LNHDA and CDR2 SQIVND. The cohort consisted of some 730 healthy bone marrow donors. Cohort members were all nominally healthy when sampled, although unrecorded immune exposures were likely present. The donor was CMV seropositive and was included in the group of almost 300 seropositive cohort members. Each donor provided a peripheral blood sample, and peripheral blood mononuclear cells were used for TCR beta sequencing. The Qiagen DNeasy Blood Extraction Kit was used to extract genomic DNA from the blood cell samples.

The sequenced material came from PBMCs. The V and J genes are TRBV19 and TRBJ1-4; the D gene is not confidently resolved. This TCR was sampled from a woman in her 50s in good health and CMV-seropositive. The nucleotide sequence is TGTGCCAGTAGTATAGGGCTTAATGAAAAACTGTTTTTT. It translates to CASSIGLNEKLFF.